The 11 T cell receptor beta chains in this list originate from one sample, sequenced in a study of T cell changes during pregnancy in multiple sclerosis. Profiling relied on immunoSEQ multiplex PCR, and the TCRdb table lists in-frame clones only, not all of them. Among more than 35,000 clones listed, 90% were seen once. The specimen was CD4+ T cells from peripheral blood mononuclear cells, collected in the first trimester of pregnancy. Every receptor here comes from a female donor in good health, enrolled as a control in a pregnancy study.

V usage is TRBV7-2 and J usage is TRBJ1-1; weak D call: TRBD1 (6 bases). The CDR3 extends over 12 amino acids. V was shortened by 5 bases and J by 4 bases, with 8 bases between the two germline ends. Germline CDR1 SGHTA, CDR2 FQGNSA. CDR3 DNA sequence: TGTGCCAGCAGCGCCAGGGGCACTGAAGCTTTCTTT. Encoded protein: CASSARGTEAFF. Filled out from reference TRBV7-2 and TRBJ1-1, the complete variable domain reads GAGVSQSPSNKVTEKGKDVELRCDPISGHTALYWYRQSLGQGLEFLIYFQGNSAPDKSGLPSDRFSAERTGGSVSTLTIQRTQQEDSAVYLCASSARGTEAFFGQGTRLTVV.

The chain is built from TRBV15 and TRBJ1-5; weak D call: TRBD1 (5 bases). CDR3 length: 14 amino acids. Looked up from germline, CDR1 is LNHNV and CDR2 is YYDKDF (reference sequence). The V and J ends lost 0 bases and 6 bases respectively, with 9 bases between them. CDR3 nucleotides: TGTGCCACCAGCAGAGATTGGGGGGTTCAGCCCCAGCATTTT. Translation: CATSRDWGVQPQHF.

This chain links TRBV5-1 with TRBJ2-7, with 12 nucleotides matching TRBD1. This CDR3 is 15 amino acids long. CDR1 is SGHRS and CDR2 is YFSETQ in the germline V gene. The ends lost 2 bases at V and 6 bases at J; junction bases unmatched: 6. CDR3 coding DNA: TGCGCCAGCAGCTTATCCCCGGGACAGGGGGCCGAGCAGTACTTC. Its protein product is CASSLSPGQGAEQYF.

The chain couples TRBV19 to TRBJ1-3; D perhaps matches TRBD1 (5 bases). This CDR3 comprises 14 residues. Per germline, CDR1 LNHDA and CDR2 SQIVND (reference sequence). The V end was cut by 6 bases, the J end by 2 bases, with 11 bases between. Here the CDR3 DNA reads TGTGCCAGTAGCCCGACAGCAACTGGAAACACCATATATTTT. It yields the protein CASSPTATGNTIYF.

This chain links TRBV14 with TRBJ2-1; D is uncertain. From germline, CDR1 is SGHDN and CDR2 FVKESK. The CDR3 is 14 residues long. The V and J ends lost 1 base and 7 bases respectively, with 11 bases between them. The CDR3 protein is CASSQGWLLNEQFF. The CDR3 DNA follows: TGTGCCAGCAGCCAAGGGTGGCTTCTGAATGAGCAGTTCTTC.

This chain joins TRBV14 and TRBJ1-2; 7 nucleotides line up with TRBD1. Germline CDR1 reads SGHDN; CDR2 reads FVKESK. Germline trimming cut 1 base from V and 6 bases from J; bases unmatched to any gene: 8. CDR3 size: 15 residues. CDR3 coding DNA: TGTGCCAGCAGCCAAGTTCAGACAGGGAGTAATGGCTACACCTTC. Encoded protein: CASSQVQTGSNGYTF.

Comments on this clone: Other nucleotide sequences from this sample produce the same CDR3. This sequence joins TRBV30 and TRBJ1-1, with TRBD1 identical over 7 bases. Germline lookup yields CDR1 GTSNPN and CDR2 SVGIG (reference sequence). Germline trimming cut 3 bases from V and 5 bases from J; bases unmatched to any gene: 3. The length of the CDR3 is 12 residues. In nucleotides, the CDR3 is TGTGCCTGGAGGCAGGGGGGTACTGAAGCTTTCTTT. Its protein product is CAWRQGGTEAFF.

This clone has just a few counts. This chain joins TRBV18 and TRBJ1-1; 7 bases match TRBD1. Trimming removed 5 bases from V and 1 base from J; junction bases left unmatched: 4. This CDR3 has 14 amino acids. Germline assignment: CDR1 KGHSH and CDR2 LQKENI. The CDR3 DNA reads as TGTGCCAGCTCATCAGGGGGAGCGAACACTGAAGCTTTCTTT. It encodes CASSSGGANTEAFF.

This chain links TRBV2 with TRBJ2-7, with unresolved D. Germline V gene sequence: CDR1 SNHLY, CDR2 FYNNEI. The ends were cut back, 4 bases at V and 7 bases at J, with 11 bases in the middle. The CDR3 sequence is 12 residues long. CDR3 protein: CASSVGRSEQYF. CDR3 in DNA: TGTGCCAGCAGTGTTGGCAGAAGTGAGCAGTACTTC.

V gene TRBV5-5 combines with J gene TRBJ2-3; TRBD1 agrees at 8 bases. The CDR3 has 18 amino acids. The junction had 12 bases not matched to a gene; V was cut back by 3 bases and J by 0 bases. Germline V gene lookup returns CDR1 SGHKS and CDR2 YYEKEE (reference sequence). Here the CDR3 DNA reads TGTGCCAGCAGCTCACGGACAGGGATGTGGGCTAGCACAGATACGCAGTATTTT. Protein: CASSSRTGMWASTDTQYF.

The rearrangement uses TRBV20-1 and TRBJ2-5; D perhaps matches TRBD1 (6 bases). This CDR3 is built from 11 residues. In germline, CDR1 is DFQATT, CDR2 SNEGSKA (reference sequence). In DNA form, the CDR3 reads TGCAGCGGACAGCGCCAAGAGACCCAGTACTTC. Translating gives CSGQRQETQYF.